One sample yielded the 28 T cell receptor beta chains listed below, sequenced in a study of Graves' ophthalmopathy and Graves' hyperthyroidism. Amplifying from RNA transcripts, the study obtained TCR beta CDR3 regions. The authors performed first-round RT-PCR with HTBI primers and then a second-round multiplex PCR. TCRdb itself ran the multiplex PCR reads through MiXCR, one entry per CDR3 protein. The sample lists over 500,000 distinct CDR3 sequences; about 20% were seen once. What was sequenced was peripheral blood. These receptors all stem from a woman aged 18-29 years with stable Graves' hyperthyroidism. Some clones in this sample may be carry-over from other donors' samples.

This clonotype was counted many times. The CDR3 region has the DNA TGTGCCAGCAGCCGTGACCACTCTGGAAACACCATATATTTT. It translates to CASSRDHSGNTIYF. The V gene is TRBV7-3, the J gene TRBJ1-3; D is undetermined. Germline V gene data show CDR1 as SGHTA and CDR2 as FQGTGA. Trimming shortened V by 5 bases and J by 0 bases, and 8 bases separated the two germline ends. This CDR3 region has 14 residues.

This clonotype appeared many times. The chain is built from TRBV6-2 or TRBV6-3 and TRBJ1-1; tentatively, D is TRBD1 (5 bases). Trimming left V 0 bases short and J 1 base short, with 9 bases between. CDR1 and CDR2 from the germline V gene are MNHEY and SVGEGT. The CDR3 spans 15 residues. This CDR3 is CASSYSPGTNTEAFF. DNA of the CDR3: TGTGCCAGCAGTTACTCTCCCGGGACGAACACTGAAGCTTTCTTT.

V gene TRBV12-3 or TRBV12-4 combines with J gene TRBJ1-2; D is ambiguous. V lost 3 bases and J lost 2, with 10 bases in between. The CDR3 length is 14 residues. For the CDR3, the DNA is TGTGCCAGCAGTTTTTGGGGTAACAACTATGGCTACACCTTC. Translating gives CASSFWGNNYGYTF.

This chain's CDR3 is CASSGRGPNQPQHF. In DNA, the CDR3 is TGTGCCAGCAGTGGCAGGGGACCTAATCAGCCCCAGCATTTT. V usage is TRBV6-1 and J usage is TRBJ1-5; D perhaps matches TRBD1 (6 bases). V lost 4 bases, J lost 4 bases, and 11 bases lay in between. Germline assignment: CDR1 MNHNS and CDR2 SASEGT. This CDR3 contains 14 residues.

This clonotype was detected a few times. The CDR3 sequence: CASTGYRGPLYGYTF. Written as DNA, the CDR3 is TGTGCCAGCACTGGCTACAGGGGTCCTCTTTATGGCTACACCTTC. The chain couples TRBV6-1 to TRBJ1-2, with 7 bases that match TRBD1. Germline values: CDR1 MNHNS, CDR2 SASEGT. The CDR3 spans 15 residues. Losses at the gene ends were 7 bases for V and 5 bases for J; bases not matched to a gene: 13.

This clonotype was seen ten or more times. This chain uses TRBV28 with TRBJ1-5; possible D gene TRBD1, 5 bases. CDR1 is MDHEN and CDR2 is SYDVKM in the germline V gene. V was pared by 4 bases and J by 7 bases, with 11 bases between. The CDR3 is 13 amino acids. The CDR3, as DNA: TGTGCCAGCAGTTGGGGGACGGTCCAGCCCCAGCATTTT. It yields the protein CASSWGTVQPQHF.

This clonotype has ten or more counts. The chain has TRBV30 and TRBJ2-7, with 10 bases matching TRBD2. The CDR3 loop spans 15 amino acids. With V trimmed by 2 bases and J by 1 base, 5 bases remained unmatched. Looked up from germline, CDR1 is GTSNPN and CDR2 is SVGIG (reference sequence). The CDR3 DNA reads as TGTGCCTGGAGTCTAAGTAGCGGGAGGTCCTACGAGCAGTACTTC. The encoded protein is CAWSLSSGRSYEQYF.

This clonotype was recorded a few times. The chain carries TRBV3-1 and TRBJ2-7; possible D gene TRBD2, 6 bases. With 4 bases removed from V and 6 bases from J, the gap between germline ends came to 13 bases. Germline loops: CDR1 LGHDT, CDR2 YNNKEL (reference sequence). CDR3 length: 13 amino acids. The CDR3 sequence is CASSPRSGGEQYF. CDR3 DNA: TGTGCCAGCAGCCCGAGGTCCGGGGGCGAGCAGTACTTC.

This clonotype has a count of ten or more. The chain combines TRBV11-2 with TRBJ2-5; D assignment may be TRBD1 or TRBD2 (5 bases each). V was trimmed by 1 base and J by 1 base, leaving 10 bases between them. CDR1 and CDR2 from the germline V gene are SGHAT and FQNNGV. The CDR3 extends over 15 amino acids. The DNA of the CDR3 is TGTGCCAGCAGCTTAGTGGGGGTCTTCCAAGAGACCCAGTACTTC. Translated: CASSLVGVFQETQYF.

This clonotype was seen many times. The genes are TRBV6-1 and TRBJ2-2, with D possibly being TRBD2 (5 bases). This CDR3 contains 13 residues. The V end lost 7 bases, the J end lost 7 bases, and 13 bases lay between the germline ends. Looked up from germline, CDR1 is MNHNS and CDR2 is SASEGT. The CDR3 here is CASTHGGIGELFF. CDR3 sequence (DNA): TGTGCCAGCACCCACGGAGGTATCGGGGAGCTGTTTTTT.

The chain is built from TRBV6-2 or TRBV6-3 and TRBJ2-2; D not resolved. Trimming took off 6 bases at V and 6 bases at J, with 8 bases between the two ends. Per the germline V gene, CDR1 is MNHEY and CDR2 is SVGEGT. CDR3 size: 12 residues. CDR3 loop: CASRGQAGELFF. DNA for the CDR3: TGTGCCAGCAGAGGCCAGGCCGGGGAGCTGTTTTTT.

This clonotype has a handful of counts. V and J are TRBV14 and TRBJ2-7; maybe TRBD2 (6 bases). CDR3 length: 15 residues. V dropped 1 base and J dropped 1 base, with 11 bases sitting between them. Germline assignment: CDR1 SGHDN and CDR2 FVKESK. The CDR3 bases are TGTGCCAGCAGCCAAGGTGGGACTGCATCCTACGAGCAGTACTTC. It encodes CASSQGGTASYEQYF.

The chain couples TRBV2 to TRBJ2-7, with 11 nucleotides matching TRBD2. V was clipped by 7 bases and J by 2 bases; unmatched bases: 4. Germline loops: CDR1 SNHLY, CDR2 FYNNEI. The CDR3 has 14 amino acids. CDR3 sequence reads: CASTPGLAAYEQYF. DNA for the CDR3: TGTGCCAGCACCCCGGGACTAGCGGCCTACGAGCAGTACTTC.

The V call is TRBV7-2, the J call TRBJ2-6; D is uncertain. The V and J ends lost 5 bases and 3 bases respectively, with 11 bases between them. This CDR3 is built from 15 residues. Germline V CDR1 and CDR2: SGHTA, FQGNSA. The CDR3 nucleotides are TGTGCCAGCAGCCCCTTGGTTGGTGGGGCCAACGTCCTGACTTTC. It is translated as CASSPLVGGANVLTF.

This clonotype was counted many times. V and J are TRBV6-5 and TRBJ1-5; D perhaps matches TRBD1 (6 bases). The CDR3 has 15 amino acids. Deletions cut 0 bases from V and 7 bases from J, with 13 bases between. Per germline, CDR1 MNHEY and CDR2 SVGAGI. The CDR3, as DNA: TGTGCCAGCAGTTACTCACAGGGAATGGGACAGCCCCAGCATTTT. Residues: CASSYSQGMGQPQHF.

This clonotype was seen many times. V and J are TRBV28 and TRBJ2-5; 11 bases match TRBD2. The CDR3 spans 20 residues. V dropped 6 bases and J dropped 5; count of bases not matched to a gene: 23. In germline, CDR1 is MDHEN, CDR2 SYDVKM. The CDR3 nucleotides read TGTGCCAGCAGACCCTTCGGGACTAGCGGCAGGGGGGGAAAGGTGGAGACCCAGTACTTC. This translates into CASRPFGTSGRGGKVETQYF. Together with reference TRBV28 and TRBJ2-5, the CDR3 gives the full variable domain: DVKVTQSSRYLVKRTGEKVFLECVQDMDHENMFWYRQDPGLGLRLIYFSYDVKMKEKGDIPEGYSVSREKKERFSLILESASTNQTSMYLCASRPFGTSGRGGKVETQYFGPGTRLLVL.

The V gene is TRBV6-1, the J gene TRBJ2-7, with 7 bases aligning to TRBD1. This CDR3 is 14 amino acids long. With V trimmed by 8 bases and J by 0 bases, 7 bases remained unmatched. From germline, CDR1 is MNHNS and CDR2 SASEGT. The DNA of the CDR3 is TGTGCCAGCCTTGACCCAGGGGGCTCCTACGAGCAGTACTTC. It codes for CASLDPGGSYEQYF.

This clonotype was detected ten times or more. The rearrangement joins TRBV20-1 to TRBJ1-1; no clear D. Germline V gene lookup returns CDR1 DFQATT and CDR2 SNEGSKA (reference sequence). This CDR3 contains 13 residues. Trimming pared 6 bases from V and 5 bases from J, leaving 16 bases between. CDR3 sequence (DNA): TGCAGTGCAAACGATAAAGGTGAAACTGAAGCTTTCTTT. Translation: CSANDKGETEAFF.

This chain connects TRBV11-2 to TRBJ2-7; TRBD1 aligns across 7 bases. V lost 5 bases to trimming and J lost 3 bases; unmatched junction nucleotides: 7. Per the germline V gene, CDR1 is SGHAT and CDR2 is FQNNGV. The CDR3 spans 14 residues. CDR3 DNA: TGTGCCAGCAGCGACGGACAGGTCAGCTACGAGCAGTACTTC. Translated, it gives CASSDGQVSYEQYF.

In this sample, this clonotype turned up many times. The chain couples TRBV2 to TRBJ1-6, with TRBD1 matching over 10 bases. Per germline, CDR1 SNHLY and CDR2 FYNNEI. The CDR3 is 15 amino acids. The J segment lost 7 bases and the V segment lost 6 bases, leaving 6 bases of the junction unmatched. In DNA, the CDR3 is TGTGCCAGCAGAGAGCCGGGACAGGGGAATTCACCCCTCCACTTT. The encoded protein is CASREPGQGNSPLHF.

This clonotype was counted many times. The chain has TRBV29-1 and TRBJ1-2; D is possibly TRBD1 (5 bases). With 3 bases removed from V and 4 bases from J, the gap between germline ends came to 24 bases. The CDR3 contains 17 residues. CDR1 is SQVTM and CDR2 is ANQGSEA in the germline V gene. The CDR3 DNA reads TGCAGCGTTGATTCCGCGGCCAGGGAAAGACTTGGCTATGGCTACACCTTC. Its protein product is CSVDSAARERLGYGYTF.

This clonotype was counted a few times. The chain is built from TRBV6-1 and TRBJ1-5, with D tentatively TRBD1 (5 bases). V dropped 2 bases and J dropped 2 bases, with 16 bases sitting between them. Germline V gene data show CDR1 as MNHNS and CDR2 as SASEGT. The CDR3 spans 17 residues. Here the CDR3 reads CASSERILGVGNQPQHF. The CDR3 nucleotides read TGTGCCAGCAGTGAAAGAATTCTAGGGGTGGGCAATCAGCCCCAGCATTTT.

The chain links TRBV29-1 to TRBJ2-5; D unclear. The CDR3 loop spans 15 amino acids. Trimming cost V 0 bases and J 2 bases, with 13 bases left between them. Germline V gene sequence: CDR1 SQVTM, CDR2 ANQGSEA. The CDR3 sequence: CSVEDPMGRQETQYF. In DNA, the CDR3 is TGCAGCGTTGAAGACCCGATGGGCAGGCAAGAGACCCAGTACTTC.

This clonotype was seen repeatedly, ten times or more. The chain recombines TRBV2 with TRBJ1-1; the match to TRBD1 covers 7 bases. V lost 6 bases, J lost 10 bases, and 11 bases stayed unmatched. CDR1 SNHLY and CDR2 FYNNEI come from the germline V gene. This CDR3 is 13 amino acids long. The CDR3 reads CASRIQGRELAFF. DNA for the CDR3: TGTGCCAGCAGAATACAGGGGCGCGAGTTAGCTTTCTTT.

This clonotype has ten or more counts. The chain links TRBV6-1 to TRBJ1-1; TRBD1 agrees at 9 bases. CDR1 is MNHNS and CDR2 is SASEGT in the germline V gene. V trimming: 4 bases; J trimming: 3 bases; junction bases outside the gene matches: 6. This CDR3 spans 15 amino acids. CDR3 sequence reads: CASSAITGGYTEAFF. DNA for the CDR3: TGTGCCAGCAGTGCGATAACAGGGGGCTACACTGAAGCTTTCTTT.

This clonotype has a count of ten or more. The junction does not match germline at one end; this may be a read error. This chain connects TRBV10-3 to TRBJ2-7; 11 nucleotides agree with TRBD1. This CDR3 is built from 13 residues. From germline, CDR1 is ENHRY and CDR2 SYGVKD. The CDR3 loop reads CAISESKGQGVHF. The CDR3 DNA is TGTGCCATCAGTGAGTCGAAGGGACAGGGGGTACACTTC.

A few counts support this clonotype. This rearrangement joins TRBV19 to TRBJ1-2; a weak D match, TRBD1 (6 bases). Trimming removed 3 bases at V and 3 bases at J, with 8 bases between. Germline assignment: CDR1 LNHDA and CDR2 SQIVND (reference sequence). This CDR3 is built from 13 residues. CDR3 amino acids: CASSIRTDYGYTF. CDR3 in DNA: TGTGCCAGTAGTATCCGGACAGACTATGGCTACACCTTC.

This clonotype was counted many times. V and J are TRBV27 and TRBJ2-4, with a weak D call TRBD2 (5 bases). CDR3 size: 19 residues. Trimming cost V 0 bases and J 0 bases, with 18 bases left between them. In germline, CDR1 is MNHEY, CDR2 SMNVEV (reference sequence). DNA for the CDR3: TGTGCCAGCAGTTTATCTTTTGGCGGGCAGAGGCTAGCCAAAAACATTCAGTACTTC. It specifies CASSLSFGGQRLAKNIQYF.